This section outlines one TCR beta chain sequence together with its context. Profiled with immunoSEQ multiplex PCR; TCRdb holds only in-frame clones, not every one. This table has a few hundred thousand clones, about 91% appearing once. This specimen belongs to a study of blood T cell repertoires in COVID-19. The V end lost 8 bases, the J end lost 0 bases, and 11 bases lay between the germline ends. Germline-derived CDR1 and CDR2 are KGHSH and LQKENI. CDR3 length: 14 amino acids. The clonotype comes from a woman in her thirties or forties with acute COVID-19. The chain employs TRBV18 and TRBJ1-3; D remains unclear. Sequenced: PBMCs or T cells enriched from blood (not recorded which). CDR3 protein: CASRAGSSGNTIYF. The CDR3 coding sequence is TGTGCCAGCAGGGCGGGGAGCTCTGGAAACACCATATATTTT.